The clone carrying this TCR beta chain was observed a handful of times. The antigen remains undetermined. The CDR3 is 11 residues long. V lost 6 bases and J lost 8, with 10 bases in between. Looked up from germline, CDR1 is DFQATT and CDR2 is SNEGSKA (reference sequence). The data belong to a study of beta chain features in type 1 diabetes. Study information: On cell yields, gender and age, patients and healthy donors were similar.

Findings and limits, study-wide: Shortening that was moderate but significant affected the TCRB CDR3s of Type 1 diabetes patients in all four CD4+ subsets.

TCRB transcripts that were expressed got sequenced, as all of the isolated RNA had been reverse transcribed. The method was immunoSEQ multiplex PCR; TCRdb's version includes in-frame clones alone and lacks a portion of them. The sample yields 600,000 to 750,000 clones, roughly 12% seen once. This clonotype originated in a man aged 25 to 40 with type 1 diabetes. The sequenced sample was naive CD4+ T cells from blood. This chain links TRBV20-1 with TRBJ1-4, with D uncertain. The chain's CDR3 is CSASGREKLFF. The CDR3 nucleotides read TGCAGTGCCTCCGGACGGGAAAAACTGTTTTTT.